These 27 T cell receptor beta chains were all obtained from the same sample, sequenced in a study of human T cells and chemical hapten exposure. TCRdb re-analysed the RACE reads in MiXCR, keeping a single row per CDR3 protein. The sample has approximately 32,000 distinct CDR3 sequences; about 12% are singletons. The sample's time point: pre-sensitization, week 0. The treatment here: therapeutic diphenylcyclopropenone sensitization with weekly scalp DPC. Total RNA extraction was carried out from unfractionated whole blood. The material sequenced was whole blood, taken in connection with sensitization to the hapten diphenylcyclopropenone (DPC). The receptors originated from a woman aged 40 to 50 with alopecia areata. Some clones in this sample may be carry-over from other donors' samples.

This clonotype came up many times. The gene calls are TRBV28 and TRBJ2-4; D is ambiguous. From germline, CDR1 is MDHEN and CDR2 SYDVKM. V shed 6 bases and J shed 6 bases, with 9 bases lying between them. The length of the CDR3 is 12 residues. The CDR3 DNA follows: TGTGCCAGCAGCCCCAACTTAAACATTCAGTACTTC. It encodes CASSPNLNIQYF. Full variable domain (outside the CDR3, taken from reference TRBV28 and TRBJ2-4): DVKVTQSSRYLVKRTGEKVFLECVQDMDHENMFWYRQDPGLGLRLIYFSYDVKMKEKGDIPEGYSVSREKKERFSLILESASTNQTSMYLCASSPNLNIQYFGAGTRLSVL.

This clonotype was seen at least ten times. The chain is built from TRBV20-1 and TRBJ2-1; perhaps TRBD1 as D (5 bases). Trimming removed 6 bases at V and 0 bases at J, with 15 bases between. Germline V gene data show CDR1 as DFQATT and CDR2 as SNEGSKA (reference sequence). CDR3 length equals 15 residues. The CDR3 DNA is TGCAGTGCCGTTCAGGGCTCGAGCTCCTACAATGAGCAGTTCTTC. This sequence encodes CSAVQGSSSYNEQFF.

This clonotype was seen at least ten times. This rearrangement joins TRBV25-1 to TRBJ1-2; D unresolved. There are 13 residues in the CDR3. Looked up from germline, CDR1 is MGHDK and CDR2 is SYGVNS. The ends were cut back, 6 bases at V and 0 bases at J, with 8 bases in the middle. CDR3 protein: CASRGGPNYGYTF. The CDR3 region has the DNA TGTGCCAGCAGGGGCGGTCCTAACTATGGCTACACCTTC.

In this sample, this clonotype turned up many times. This chain uses TRBV12-3 or TRBV12-4 with TRBJ2-6; D is unclear. Trimming took 3 bases from V and 0 from J, leaving 12 bases between them. This CDR3 contains 17 residues. DNA of the CDR3: TGTGCCAGCAGTTTGAGACCGAACCTCTCTGGGGCCAACGTCCTGACTTTC. This encodes CASSLRPNLSGANVLTF.

This clonotype occurred a few times. The chain has TRBV7-9 and TRBJ2-2; D is unresolved. V was pared by 2 bases and J by 5 bases, with 6 bases between. Germline V gene lookup returns CDR1 SEHNR and CDR2 FQNEAQ (reference sequence). The CDR3 covers 13 residues. CDR3 coding DNA: TGTGCCAGCAGCTTATCTCAAACCGGGGAGCTGTTTTTT. Amino acids: CASSLSQTGELFF. The whole variable domain, filled in from reference TRBV7-9 and TRBJ2-2, reads DTGVSQNPRHKITKRGQNVTFRCDPISEHNRLYWYRQTLGQGPEFLTYFQNEAQLEKSRLLSDRFSAERPKGSFSTLEIQRTEQGDSAMYLCASSLSQTGELFFGEGSRLTVL.

Within the sample, this clonotype is medium-sized. The rearrangement joins TRBV6-2 or TRBV6-3 to TRBJ2-7; TRBD2 is a possible D gene (6 bases). Trimming took 4 bases from V and 4 from J, leaving 20 bases between them. Germline V CDR1 and CDR2: MNHEY, SVGEGT. This CDR3 is built from 16 residues. The CDR3 nucleotides read TGTGCCAGCAGTTGGGTGGAGGGGCCTCGCCAGTACGAGCAGTACTTC. This gives the protein CASSWVEGPRQYEQYF.

In this sample, this clonotype turned up many times. V and J are TRBV7-2 and TRBJ2-5, with 12 positions matching TRBD2. The CDR3 extends over 16 amino acids. CDR1 and CDR2 from the germline V gene are SGHTA and FQGNSA. The V gene end was trimmed by 3 bases and the J gene end by 4 bases; junction bases not matched to a gene: 6. CDR3 coding DNA: TGTGCCAGCAGCTTCAGACTAGCGGGAGCGCCAGAGACCCAGTACTTC. Its translation is CASSFRLAGAPETQYF.

This clonotype was counted ten times or more. The rearrangement uses TRBV6-2 or TRBV6-3 and TRBJ1-4; D remains ambiguous. CDR1 MNHEY and CDR2 SVGEGT come from the germline V gene. V was clipped by 2 bases and J by 10 bases, with 17 bases between them. This CDR3 region has 15 residues. The CDR3 DNA reads TGTGCCAGCAGTTACGAGAAACCTTCCGGAGGAAAACTGTTTTTT. This codes for CASSYEKPSGGKLFF.

This clonotype was detected a few times. This chain joins TRBV20-1 and TRBJ2-4; 7 nucleotides align to TRBD2. This CDR3 is 17 amino acids long. Germline-derived CDR1 and CDR2 are DFQATT and SNEGSKA (reference sequence). V trimming: 0 bases; J trimming: 2 bases; junction bases outside the gene matches: 10. As DNA, the CDR3 is TGCAGTGCTAGAGATTTAAGGCGGGAGTCCACCAAAAACATTCAGTACTTC. Amino acid sequence: CSARDLRRESTKNIQYF.

This chain uses TRBV20-1 with TRBJ2-7, with D tentatively TRBD2 (5 bases). Trimming took off 5 bases at V and 5 bases at J, with 16 bases between the two ends. Germline-derived CDR1 and CDR2 are DFQATT and SNEGSKA (reference sequence). The CDR3 consists of 13 residues. The CDR3 sequence: CSAPLGVGNEQYF. The DNA for the CDR3 is TGCAGTGCTCCTCTTGGGGTCGGGAACGAGCAGTACTTC.

In its sample, this clonotype was seen many times. The V and J genes are TRBV28 and TRBJ2-1; tentatively, D is TRBD1 (7 bases). The V end lost 10 bases, the J end lost 4 bases, and 11 bases lay between the germline ends. The CDR3 covers 12 residues. The germline V gene has CDR1 MDHEN and CDR2 SYDVKM. The CDR3: CATGGQYNEQFF. The CDR3 coding sequence is TGTGCCACCGGGGGACAGTACAATGAGCAGTTCTTC.

This clonotype was observed at least ten times. The chain uses TRBV7-6 and TRBJ1-1; no definite D call. The CDR3 consists of 13 residues. Trimming pared 5 bases from V and 4 bases from J, leaving 11 bases between. Germline assignment: CDR1 SGHVS and CDR2 FNYEAQ. CDR3 nucleotide sequence: TGTGCCAGCAGCCGAGGGCAGCTCACTGAAGCTTTCTTT. The encoded protein is CASSRGQLTEAFF.

The CDR3 DNA follows: TGTGCCAGCAGCCGGACTAGCGGCCCCACAGATACGCAGTATTTT. Protein sequence: CASSRTSGPTDTQYF. The V call is TRBV3-1, the J call TRBJ2-3, with 10 bases aligning to TRBD2. The germline CDR1 and CDR2 sequences are LGHDT and YNNKEL (reference sequence). The junction had 3 bases not matched to a gene; V was cut back by 4 bases and J by 2 bases. The CDR3 is 15 amino acids.

This clonotype was recorded at least ten times. The genes are TRBV2 and TRBJ1-5; D remains unclear. V was shortened by 4 bases and J by 6 bases, with 10 bases between the two germline ends. This CDR3 spans 13 amino acids. The germline V gene encodes CDR1 SNHLY and CDR2 FYNNEI. The CDR3: CASSAPLSQPQHF. The CDR3 nucleotides are TGTGCCAGCAGTGCCCCGTTGAGTCAGCCCCAGCATTTT.

This clonotype was seen ten or more times. The chain couples TRBV28 to TRBJ2-3; D ambiguous. There are 14 residues in the CDR3. Germline V gives CDR1 MDHEN, CDR2 SYDVKM. The V gene lost 3 bases and the J gene lost 1 base, with 8 bases spanning the gap. The CDR3 is CASSFLSGTDTQYF. CDR3 bases: TGTGCCAGCAGTTTTCTGTCAGGCACAGATACGCAGTATTTT.

This clonotype has at least ten counts. The chain combines TRBV5-6 with TRBJ1-1, with D possibly being TRBD1 (5 bases). The CDR3 is 15 residues long. The V end was cut by 2 bases, the J end by 0 bases, with 11 bases between. The germline V gene has CDR1 SGHDT and CDR2 YYEEEE. The CDR3, as DNA: TGTGCCAGCAGCTTCGACAGCTTCATGAACACTGAAGCTTTCTTT. Translation gives CASSFDSFMNTEAFF.

This clonotype has just a few counts. The CDR3: CSARRSGRMEPTDPPFF. The CDR3 coding sequence is TGCAGTGCTAGACGTAGCGGGAGAATGGAACCGACGGACCCTCCGTTCTTC. The chain joins TRBV20-1 to TRBJ2-1; 9 bases line up with TRBD2. Germline V gene lookup returns CDR1 DFQATT and CDR2 SNEGSKA (reference sequence). The junction had 23 bases not matched to a gene; V was cut back by 2 bases and J by 15 bases. The CDR3 consists of 17 residues.

This clonotype has at least ten counts. The CDR3 DNA reads TGTGCCAGCAGCTTCACAGGGGACTCCTACGAGCAGTACTTC. Encoded protein: CASSFTGDSYEQYF. The chain links TRBV6-1 to TRBJ2-7; 7 nucleotides line up with TRBD1. This CDR3 is 14 amino acids long. With V trimmed by 6 bases and J by 0 bases, 5 bases remained unmatched. The germline CDR1 and CDR2 sequences are MNHNS and SASEGT.

Remarks on this clonotype: Just one base apart from a much larger clone, this may be a read error. This sequence joins TRBV6-5 and TRBJ1-2; 7 nucleotides line up with TRBD1. This CDR3 has 13 amino acids. With 4 bases clipped from V and 2 bases from J, the junction kept 1 base outside the gene matches. Germline CDR1 is MNHEY and CDR2 is SVGAGI. The CDR3 bases are TGTGCCAGCAGTTTGGGACAGAACTATGGCTACACCTTC. Translating gives CASSLGQNYGYTF.

In its sample, this clonotype was seen many times. The gene calls are TRBV19 and TRBJ2-1, with D unclear. This CDR3 contains 14 residues. V gave up 6 bases and J gave up 5 bases, with 14 bases separating them. The germline CDR1 and CDR2 sequences are LNHDA and SQIVND (reference sequence). The CDR3 sequence is CASRPSQTDNEQFF. The DNA for the CDR3 is TGTGCCAGTAGGCCCTCACAAACGGACAATGAGCAGTTCTTC.

The chain joins TRBV7-9 to TRBJ2-1, with D possibly matching TRBD1 (5 bases). V lost 4 bases and J 0 bases, leaving 10 bases between the germline ends. The length of the CDR3 is 15 residues. The germline V gene has CDR1 SEHNR and CDR2 FQNEAQ (reference sequence). The CDR3 DNA reads as TGTGCCAGCAGCTCCGACAGAAGCTCCTACAATGAGCAGTTCTTC. Its protein is CASSSDRSSYNEQFF. The full variable domain, with the rest looked up from reference TRBV7-9 and TRBJ2-1, is DTGVSQNPRHKITKRGQNVTFRCDPISEHNRLYWYRQTLGQGPEFLTYFQNEAQLEKSRLLSDRFSAERPKGSFSTLEIQRTEQGDSAMYLCASSSDRSSYNEQFFGPGTRLTVL.

This clonotype was seen ten or more times. The chain has TRBV12-3 or TRBV12-4 and TRBJ1-2; D might be TRBD1 (6 bases). V was pared by 3 bases and J by 5 bases, with 7 bases between. This CDR3 spans 12 amino acids. In nucleotides, the CDR3 is TGTGCCAGCAGTTTGCAGGGGTATGGCTACACCTTC. It translates to CASSLQGYGYTF.

This clonotype was seen at least ten times. The rearrangement links TRBV30 to TRBJ1-5; the match to TRBD1 covers 7 bases. The CDR3 is 13 residues long. With V trimmed by 4 bases and J by 7 bases, 7 bases remained unmatched. The germline CDR1 and CDR2 sequences are GTSNPN and SVGIG (reference sequence). The chain's CDR3 is CAWTSGGGQPQHF. Written as DNA, the CDR3 is TGTGCCTGGACTTCAGGGGGGGGCCAGCCCCAGCATTTT.

The rearrangement joins TRBV29-1 to TRBJ2-7; D is unclear. This CDR3 comprises 12 residues. V gave up 4 bases and J gave up 5 bases, with 12 bases separating them. CDR1 and CDR2 from the germline V gene are SQVTM and ANQGSEA. The CDR3 bases are TGCAGCGTTGTACGCCCCCCCAACGAGCAGTACTTC. Protein sequence: CSVVRPPNEQYF.

This clonotype was counted ten times or more. The rearrangement links TRBV12-3 or TRBV12-4 to TRBJ1-1; D is unclear. Trimming took 9 bases from V and 4 from J, leaving 15 bases between them. This CDR3 is built from 13 residues. This CDR3 is CASQGGRGTEAFF. CDR3 bases: TGTGCCAGTCAAGGAGGGCGGGGCACTGAAGCTTTCTTT.

The table lists this clonotype with many counts. V usage is TRBV20-1 and J usage is TRBJ2-4; perhaps TRBD2 as D (5 bases). Trimming removed 3 bases at V and 1 base at J, with 10 bases between. CDR1 DFQATT and CDR2 SNEGSKA come from the germline V gene (reference sequence). This CDR3 has 14 residues. CDR3 loop: CSARGGWAKNIQYF. The CDR3 DNA is TGCAGTGCTAGGGGCGGGTGGGCCAAAAACATTCAGTACTTC.

This sequence joins TRBV29-1 and TRBJ2-7; D may be TRBD1 (7 bases). The CDR3 spans 12 residues. Looked up from germline, CDR1 is SQVTM and CDR2 is ANQGSEA. The germline V and J ends were trimmed by 4 bases and 6 bases, with 13 bases remaining between them. The CDR3, as DNA: TGCAGCGTTGTAGGAGGGGGCAGCGAGCAGTACTTC. Protein: CSVVGGGSEQYF.